The source of this T cell receptor (beta chain) is a study of Graves' ophthalmopathy and Graves' hyperthyroidism. Notes on the study in general: Detected in blood as well were most expanded thyroid clonotypes with frequency above 0.001.

Establishment of the diagnosis relied upon clinical symptoms, serum thyroxine, TRAb, thyroid ultrasound and orbital computed tomography. Amplifying from RNA transcripts, the study obtained TCR beta CDR3 regions. The first round was an RT-PCR with HTBI primers, and the second round was a multiplex PCR. Each CDR3 protein is one row after TCRdb ran MiXCR on the multiplex PCR reads. Of hundreds of thousands of distinct CDR3 sequences in the sample, roughly 50% were seen once. The CDR3 sequence is 17 residues long. CDR1 is LGHNA, CDR2 YNFKEQ, per germline. Losses at the gene ends were 4 bases for V and 3 bases for J; bases not matched to a gene: 8. Remarks on this clonotype: What it binds is not known.

The sequence was obtained from an adult man with Graves' ophthalmopathy. What was sequenced was peripheral blood. This chain uses TRBV4-2 with TRBJ2-6, with 8 bases matching TRBD1. The CDR3 protein is CASSPFQGAGGANVLTF. In nucleotides, the CDR3 is TGTGCCAGCAGCCCCTTCCAGGGGGCCGGTGGGGCCAACGTCCTGACTTTC.